These 18 T cell receptor beta chains came from one sample sequenced in a study of memory CD4+ T cells and cytomegalovirus serostatus. The sort gate was single viable CD3+CD4+CD8-CD45RO+ cells for memory CD4+ T cells. Produced via immunoSEQ multiplex PCR; TCRdb's table is partial and in-frame only. The sample includes 45,000 or so clones, 79% of them seen just once. The sequenced sample consisted of memory CD4+ T cells from blood. Every receptor here comes from an adult in good health and CMV-seronegative.

V and J are TRBV5-4 and TRBJ1-1; D is ambiguous. Germline V gene data show CDR1 as SGHNT and CDR2 as YYREEE (reference sequence). This CDR3 spans 13 amino acids. V lost 5 bases and J 2 bases, leaving 10 bases between the germline ends. The CDR3 DNA reads TGTGCCAGCAGTTCCGACATTAACACTGAAGCTTTCTTT. Protein: CASSSDINTEAFF. The entire variable domain, with the rest obtained from reference TRBV5-4 and TRBJ1-1, is as follows: ETGVTQSPTHLIKTRGQQVTLRCSSQSGHNTVSWYQQALGQGPQFIFQYYREEENGRGNFPPRFSGLQFPNYSSELNVNALELDDSALYLCASSSDINTEAFFGQGTRLTVV.

The chain has TRBV4-1 and TRBJ2-5; 7 bases match TRBD2. The germline CDR1 and CDR2 sequences are MGHRA and YSYEKL. This CDR3 has 19 residues. The ends lost 4 bases at V and 0 bases at J; junction bases unmatched: 17. The CDR3 protein is CASSRLSGGLGGYQETQYF. The DNA for the CDR3 is TGCGCCAGCAGCCGCCTAAGTGGAGGGTTGGGGGGGTACCAAGAGACCCAGTACTTC.

The chain is built from TRBV10-2 and TRBJ1-2, with D perhaps matching TRBD1 (6 bases). The CDR3 runs to 12 residues. Germline-derived CDR1 and CDR2 are WSHSY and SAAADI. Between the trimmed V and J ends, which lost 3 bases and 6 bases, there was a span of 8 bases. In nucleotides, the CDR3 is TGCGCCAGCAGTGACAGGGGAGATGGCTACACCTTC. Residues: CASSDRGDGYTF.

The CDR3 region is CASSPQGAGANVLTF. The CDR3 DNA follows: TGTGCCAGTAGTCCGCAGGGTGCTGGGGCCAACGTCCTGACTTTC. The V gene is TRBV19, the J gene TRBJ2-6; possibly TRBD1 for D (5 bases). The CDR3 runs to 15 residues. The V end lost 5 bases, the J end lost 2 bases, and 10 bases lay between the germline ends. The germline V gene has CDR1 LNHDA and CDR2 SQIVND (reference sequence).

The chain joins TRBV30 to TRBJ2-5; possible D gene TRBD1, 7 bases. Germline-derived CDR1 and CDR2 are GTSNPN and SVGIG (reference sequence). This CDR3 has 14 amino acids. V was clipped by 2 bases and J by 5 bases, with 15 bases between them. CDR3 DNA sequence: TGTGCCTGGAGTTCTCCAGGGGGGCTTGAGACCCAGTACTTC. Amino acids: CAWSSPGGLETQYF.

CDR3: CASSPHRRGAVAGYTF. The CDR3 region has the DNA TGTGCCAGCAGCCCCCATCGACGGGGGGCAGTTGCTGGCTACACCTTC. This chain links TRBV7-8 with TRBJ1-2, with TRBD1 as a possible D gene (6 bases). Between the trimmed V and J ends, which lost 5 bases and 7 bases, there was a span of 23 bases. Germline values: CDR1 SGHVS, CDR2 FQNEAQ. The CDR3 is made up of 16 amino acids.

The chain joins TRBV5-1 to TRBJ2-6; D is perhaps TRBD2 (5 bases). The length of the CDR3 is 15 residues. V lost 3 bases, J lost 0 bases, and 7 bases lay in between. The germline V gene has CDR1 SGHRS and CDR2 YFSETQ. The CDR3 here is CASSSRGSGANVLTF. The CDR3 DNA sequence: TGCGCCAGCAGCTCCCGGGGCTCTGGGGCCAACGTCCTGACTTTC. The complete variable domain, with remaining parts taken from reference TRBV5-1 and TRBJ2-6, reads KAGVTQTPRYLIKTRGQQVTLSCSPISGHRSVSWYQQTPGQGLQFLFEYFSETQRNKGNFPGRFSGRQFSNSRSEMNVSTLELGDSALYLCASSSRGSGANVLTFGAGSRLTVL.

V gene TRBV6-1 combines with J gene TRBJ2-5; no firm D call. The CDR3 has 12 amino acids. Germline values: CDR1 MNHNS, CDR2 SASEGT. V lost 5 bases, J lost 1 base, and 5 bases lay in between. The CDR3 DNA is TGTGCCAGCAGTCAAGTCCAAGAGACCCAGTACTTC. It yields the protein CASSQVQETQYF.

This rearrangement joins TRBV5-6 to TRBJ1-1; D is unresolved. V dropped 4 bases and J dropped 1 base, with 8 bases sitting between them. Germline V gene data show CDR1 as SGHDT and CDR2 as YYEEEE. The length of the CDR3 is 13 residues. The CDR3 sequence: CASSLEWNTEAFF. The CDR3 DNA is TGTGCCAGCAGCCTGGAGTGGAACACTGAAGCTTTCTTT.

This CDR3 is CAWSDGAGELFF. CDR3 coding DNA: TGTGCCTGGAGTGATGGAGCCGGGGAGCTGTTTTTT. This chain uses TRBV30 with TRBJ2-2, with D uncertain. This CDR3 contains 12 residues. V lost 1 base and J 6 bases, leaving 6 bases between the germline ends. CDR1 and CDR2 (germline): GTSNPN, SVGIG (reference sequence). The whole variable domain, filled in from reference TRBV30 and TRBJ2-2, reads SQTIHQWPATLVQPVGSPLSLECTVEGTSNPNLYWYRQAAGRGLQLLFYSVGIGQISSEVPQNLSASRPQDRQFILSSKKLLLSDSGFYLCAWSDGAGELFFGEGSRLTVL.

The rearrangement uses TRBV19 and TRBJ1-4, with TRBD1 as a possible D gene (6 bases). The CDR3 covers 14 residues. CDR1 is LNHDA and CDR2 is SQIVND in the germline V gene (reference sequence). Trimming pared 6 bases from V and 0 bases from J, leaving 8 bases between. The CDR3, as DNA: TGTGCCAGTAGGAGGACAGCAACTAATGAAAAACTGTTTTTT. It specifies CASRRTATNEKLFF.

The genes are TRBV7-2 and TRBJ1-1; D ambiguous. This CDR3 spans 13 amino acids. From germline, CDR1 is SGHTA and CDR2 FQGNSA. The germline V and J ends were trimmed by 6 bases and 6 bases, with 14 bases remaining between them. In DNA form, the CDR3 reads TGTGCCAGCAGACGAGAGGCGGTCTCTGAAGCTTTCTTT. Protein sequence: CASRREAVSEAFF.

This chain joins TRBV2 and TRBJ1-5; 12 bases are a match to TRBD1. The germline gives CDR1 SNHLY, CDR2 FYNNEI. The CDR3 length is 15 residues. With 8 bases clipped from V and 7 bases from J, the junction kept 9 bases outside the gene matches. Here the CDR3 DNA reads TGTGCCAGCCTCATCGGGACAGGGGGCGGACAGCCCCAGCATTTT. Translated, it gives CASLIGTGGGQPQHF.

The gene calls are TRBV20-1 and TRBJ2-1, with D perhaps assigned TRBD1 or TRBD2 (5 bases each). V was shortened by 0 bases and J by 9 bases, with 6 bases between the two germline ends. Germline CDR1 reads DFQATT; CDR2 reads SNEGSKA (reference sequence). This CDR3 is built from 11 residues. Here the CDR3 reads CSARDGTEQFF. In DNA form, the CDR3 reads TGCAGTGCTAGAGATGGGACTGAGCAGTTCTTC.

This chain connects TRBV5-4 to TRBJ2-5; D may be TRBD2 (6 bases). Germline CDR1 and CDR2: SGHNT and YYREEE (reference sequence). CDR3 length: 16 residues. The V end was cut by 4 bases, the J end by 1 base, with 17 bases between. In DNA form, the CDR3 reads TGTGCCAGCAGCCCGGAGGGCGGGGTCATCCAAGAGACCCAGTACTTC. As protein: CASSPEGGVIQETQYF.

The chain joins TRBV10-3 to TRBJ1-3, with D maybe TRBD1 (6 bases). V was shortened by 7 bases and J by 0 bases, with 13 bases between the two germline ends. Germline lookup yields CDR1 ENHRY and CDR2 SYGVKD. This CDR3 contains 15 residues. The CDR3 sequence is CAITGTGHSGNTIYF. The CDR3 nucleotides read TGTGCCATCACCGGGACGGGACACTCTGGAAACACCATATATTTT.

The chain links TRBV13 to TRBJ2-1, with 8 positions matching TRBD2. The trim removed 8 bases at V and 6 bases at J, leaving 12 bases unmatched. CDR1 is PRHDT, CDR2 FYEKMQ, per germline (reference sequence). This CDR3 spans 15 amino acids. The CDR3 spells CASASLAETGNEQFF. CDR3 in DNA: TGTGCCAGCGCGTCACTAGCGGAGACCGGCAATGAGCAGTTCTTC.

The gene calls are TRBV6-5 and TRBJ2-5; 8 positions match TRBD2. The J call may be in error: the DNA end matches TRBJ2-7 better. Germline-derived CDR1 and CDR2 are MNHEY and SVGAGI. There are 15 residues in the CDR3. The DNA of the CDR3 is TGTGCCAGCAGCCGTAGCGGGACGTCGTCCTACGAGCAGTACTTC. This gives the protein CASSRSGTSSYEQYF.